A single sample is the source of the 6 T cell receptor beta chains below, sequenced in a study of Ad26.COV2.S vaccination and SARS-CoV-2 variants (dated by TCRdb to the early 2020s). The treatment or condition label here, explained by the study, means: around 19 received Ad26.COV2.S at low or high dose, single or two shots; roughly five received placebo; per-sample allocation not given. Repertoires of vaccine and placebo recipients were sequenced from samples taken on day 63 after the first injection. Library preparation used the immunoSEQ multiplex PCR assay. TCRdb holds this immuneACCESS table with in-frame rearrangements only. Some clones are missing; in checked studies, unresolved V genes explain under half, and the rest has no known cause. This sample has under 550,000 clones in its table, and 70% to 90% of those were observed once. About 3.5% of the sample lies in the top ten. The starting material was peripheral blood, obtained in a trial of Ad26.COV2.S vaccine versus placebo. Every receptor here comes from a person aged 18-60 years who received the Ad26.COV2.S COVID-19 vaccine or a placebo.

CDR3 region: CASTVGYGTEAFF. In DNA form, the CDR3 reads TGTGCCAGCACCGTCGGGTACGGCACTGAAGCTTTCTTT. The chain recombines TRBV12-3 or TRBV12-4 with TRBJ1-1; D is uncertain. This CDR3 contains 13 residues. V shed 7 bases and J shed 4 bases, with 13 bases lying between them.

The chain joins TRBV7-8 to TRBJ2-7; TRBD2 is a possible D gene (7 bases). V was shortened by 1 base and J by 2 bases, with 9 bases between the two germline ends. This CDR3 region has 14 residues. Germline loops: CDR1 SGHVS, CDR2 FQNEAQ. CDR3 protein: CASSLGGGPYEQYF. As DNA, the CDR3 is TGTGCCAGCAGCTTAGGGGGGGGGCCCTACGAGCAGTACTTC. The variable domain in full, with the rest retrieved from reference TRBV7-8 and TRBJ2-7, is GAGVSQSPRYKVAKRGQDVALRCDPISGHVSLFWYQQALGQGPEFLTYFQNEAQLDKSGLPSDRFFAERPEGSVSTLKIQRTQQEDSAVYLCASSLGGGPYEQYFGPGTRLTVT.

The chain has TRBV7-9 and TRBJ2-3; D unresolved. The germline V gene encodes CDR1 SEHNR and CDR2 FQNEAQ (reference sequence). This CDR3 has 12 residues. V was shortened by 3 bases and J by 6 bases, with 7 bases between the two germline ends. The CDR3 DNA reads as TGTGCCAGCAGCTTTGTATTGGATACGCAGTATTTT. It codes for CASSFVLDTQYF.

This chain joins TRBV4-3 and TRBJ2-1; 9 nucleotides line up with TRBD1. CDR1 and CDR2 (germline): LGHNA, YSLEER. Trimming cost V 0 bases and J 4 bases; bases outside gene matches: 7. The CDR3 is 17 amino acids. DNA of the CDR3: TGCGCCAGCAGCCAAGATTTGGGGACAGGGCTATACAATGAGCAGTTCTTC. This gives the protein CASSQDLGTGLYNEQFF.

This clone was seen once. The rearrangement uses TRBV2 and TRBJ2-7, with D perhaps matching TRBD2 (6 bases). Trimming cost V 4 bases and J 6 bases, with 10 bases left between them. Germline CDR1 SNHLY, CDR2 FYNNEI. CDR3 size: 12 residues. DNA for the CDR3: TGTGCCAGCAGTGGACTAGTCGCCGAGCAGTACTTC. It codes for CASSGLVAEQYF.

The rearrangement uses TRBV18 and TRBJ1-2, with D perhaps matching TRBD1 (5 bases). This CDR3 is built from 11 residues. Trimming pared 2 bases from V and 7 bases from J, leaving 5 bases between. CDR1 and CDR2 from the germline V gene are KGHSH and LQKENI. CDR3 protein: CASSPGAGYTF. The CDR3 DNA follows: TGTGCCAGCTCACCAGGGGCTGGCTACACCTTC.